This passage covers 13 T cell receptor beta chains from one sample sequenced in a study of cytomegalovirus exposure and HLA in healthy donors. PCR was performed using 60 Vbeta and 13 Jbeta primers. Measured with immunoSEQ multiplex PCR; TCRdb has only the in-frame clones, and not every one. The sample lists more than 150,000 clones, 84% occurring once. Sequenced sample: PBMCs. The receptors were sampled from a boy aged 5-17 years in good health and CMV-seronegative.

This chain joins TRBV18 and TRBJ2-7; 9 bases fit TRBD1. CDR1 and CDR2 from the germline V gene are KGHSH and LQKENI. J lost 7 bases, V lost 0 bases, and 10 bases had no gene match. The CDR3 length is 16 residues. CDR3 in amino acids: CASSPPGGQGEWEQYF. CDR3 DNA: TGTGCCAGCTCACCACCCGGGGGACAGGGAGAGTGGGAGCAGTACTTC.

This chain connects TRBV29-1 to TRBJ2-7; TRBD2 matches 14 bases. Germline lookup yields CDR1 SQVTM and CDR2 ANQGSEA. With V trimmed by 5 bases and J by 5 bases, 17 bases remained unmatched. The CDR3 is made up of 18 amino acids. In DNA, the CDR3 is TGCAGCGTTACCGGGACTAGCGGGAGCTCGGGTTCGTACCACGAGCAGTACTTC. It yields the protein CSVTGTSGSSGSYHEQYF.

This rearrangement joins TRBV18 to TRBJ1-6; 8 positions agree with TRBD1. The V segment lost 3 bases and the J segment 11 bases; nucleotides outside the gene matches: 18. The CDR3 sequence is 18 residues long. The V gene's germline CDR1 is KGHSH and CDR2 LQKENI. CDR3 sequence reads: CASSPRAIVGTGVPPLHF. Here the CDR3 DNA reads TGTGCCAGCTCACCGCGCGCGATAGTAGGGACAGGCGTTCCACCCCTCCACTTT. The full variable domain, rest sourced from reference TRBV18 and TRBJ1-6, is NAGVMQNPRHLVRRRGQEARLRCSPMKGHSHVYWYRQLPEEGLKFMVYLQKENIIDESGMPKERFSAEFPKEGPSILRIQQVVRGDSAAYFCASSPRAIVGTGVPPLHFGNGTRLTVT.

The chain links TRBV5-6 to TRBJ2-3; TRBD2 might be the D (5 bases). Trimming cost V 5 bases and J 2 bases, with 15 bases left between them. Germline lookup yields CDR1 SGHDT and CDR2 YYEEEE. This CDR3 is 15 amino acids long. The CDR3 DNA reads TGTGCCAGCAGTGTGGAGGCGCGGACCACAGATACGCAGTATTTT. Residues: CASSVEARTTDTQYF.

The chain employs TRBV6-6 and TRBJ2-7; D uncertain. Germline loops: CDR1 MNHNY, CDR2 SVGAGI (reference sequence). The CDR3 totals 15 residues. V gave up 0 bases and J gave up 3 bases, with 12 bases separating them. DNA for the CDR3: TGTGCCAGCAGTTACTCGACATCGACAATCTACGAGCAGTACTTC. It translates to CASSYSTSTIYEQYF.

This clone was counted only a few times. The genes are TRBV10-3 and TRBJ1-2; TRBD1 agrees at 8 bases. Germline values: CDR1 ENHRY, CDR2 SYGVKD. CDR3 length: 14 residues. V dropped 6 bases and J dropped 3; count of bases not matched to a gene: 6. CDR3 DNA: TGTGCCATCAGCCGGACAGGGTTTGACTATGGCTACACCTTC. Translation: CAISRTGFDYGYTF.

The chain couples TRBV28 to TRBJ2-7; unclear D gene. Deletions cut 5 bases from V and 7 bases from J, with 9 bases between. The CDR3 extends over 11 amino acids. CDR1 is MDHEN and CDR2 is SYDVKM in the germline V gene. The CDR3 DNA reads TGTGCCAGCAGTCCTTTGAGGGAGCAGTACTTC. This codes for CASSPLREQYF.

This clone was picked up one time. This chain joins TRBV15 and TRBJ2-1, with D unclear. Per germline, CDR1 LNHNV and CDR2 YYDKDF (reference sequence). Trimming left V 1 base short and J 7 bases short, with 5 bases between. The CDR3 sequence is 12 residues long. The CDR3 nucleotides read TGTGCCACCAGCAGAGGCAGGAATGAGCAGTTCTTC. It specifies CATSRGRNEQFF.

This sequence joins TRBV7-3 and TRBJ2-2, with 8 positions matching TRBD2. V was clipped by 4 bases and J by 4 bases; unmatched bases: 2. The CDR3 spans 14 residues. Germline assignment: CDR1 SGHTA and CDR2 FQGTGA. CDR3 DNA: TGTGCCAGCAGCTGGACTAGCCGCACCGGGGAGCTGTTTTTT. The encoded protein is CASSWTSRTGELFF.

In the case of this clone: This specimen includes other DNA sequences encoding the same CDR3. This rearrangement joins TRBV5-4 to TRBJ1-3; the D is unclear. CDR1 is SGHNT and CDR2 is YYREEE in the germline V gene (reference sequence). The germline V and J ends were trimmed by 0 bases and 3 bases, with 7 bases remaining between them. The CDR3 contains 14 residues. The CDR3 DNA is TGTGCCAGCAGCTTGGAAGCCTTTGGAAACACCATATATTTT. Translated, it gives CASSLEAFGNTIYF.

The V gene is TRBV29-1, the J gene TRBJ1-2; a weak D match, TRBD1 (6 bases). CDR1 SQVTM and CDR2 ANQGSEA come from the germline V gene. This CDR3 is built from 16 residues. V was trimmed by 7 bases and J by 2 bases, leaving 23 bases between them. CDR3 nucleotide sequence: TGCAGCGCCAATACAGGGTGGGAGGGAGCGAACTATGGCTACACCTTC. Its protein is CSANTGWEGANYGYTF.

The rearrangement uses TRBV7-9 and TRBJ1-5; D is perhaps TRBD1 (5 bases). The V gene's germline CDR1 is SEHNR and CDR2 FQNEAQ (reference sequence). Trimming removed 3 bases at V and 3 bases at J, with 12 bases between. The CDR3 covers 15 residues. The CDR3 nucleotides are TGTGCCAGCAGCTTTGACTCGACAGTCAATCAGCCCCAGCATTTT. Protein product: CASSFDSTVNQPQHF. Using reference TRBV7-9 and TRBJ1-5 for the parts outside the CDR3, the full variable domain is DTGVSQNPRHKITKRGQNVTFRCDPISEHNRLYWYRQTLGQGPEFLTYFQNEAQLEKSRLLSDRFSAERPKGSFSTLEIQRTEQGDSAMYLCASSFDSTVNQPQHFGDGTRLSIL.

The rearrangement joins TRBV30 to TRBJ2-3, with TRBD2 identical over 10 bases. With 2 bases clipped from V and 2 bases from J, the junction kept 7 bases outside the gene matches. Germline V gives CDR1 GTSNPN, CDR2 SVGIG (reference sequence). The CDR3 extends over 16 amino acids. The CDR3 spells CAWSNGSGGDTDTQYF. CDR3 DNA sequence: TGTGCCTGGAGTAATGGAAGCGGGGGGGACACAGATACGCAGTATTTT. The full variable domain, rest sourced from reference TRBV30 and TRBJ2-3, is SQTIHQWPATLVQPVGSPLSLECTVEGTSNPNLYWYRQAAGRGLQLLFYSVGIGQISSEVPQNLSASRPQDRQFILSSKKLLLSDSGFYLCAWSNGSGGDTDTQYFGPGTRLTVL.